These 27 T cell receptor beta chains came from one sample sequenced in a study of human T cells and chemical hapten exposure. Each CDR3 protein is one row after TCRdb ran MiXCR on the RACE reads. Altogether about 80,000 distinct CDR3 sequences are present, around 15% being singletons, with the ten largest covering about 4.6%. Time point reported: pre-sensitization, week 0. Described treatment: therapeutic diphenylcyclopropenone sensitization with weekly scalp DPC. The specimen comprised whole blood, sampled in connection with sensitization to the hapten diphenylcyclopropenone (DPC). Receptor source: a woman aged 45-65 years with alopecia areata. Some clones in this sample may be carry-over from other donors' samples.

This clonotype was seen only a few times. In DNA form, the CDR3 reads TGTGCCAGCAGGCCACCTAGCACAGATACGCAGTATTTT. This encodes CASRPPSTDTQYF. This chain links TRBV6-5 with TRBJ2-3, with unresolved D. Germline assignment: CDR1 MNHEY and CDR2 SVGAGI. V lost 6 bases to trimming and J lost 0 bases, with 7 bases between them. The CDR3 contains 13 residues.

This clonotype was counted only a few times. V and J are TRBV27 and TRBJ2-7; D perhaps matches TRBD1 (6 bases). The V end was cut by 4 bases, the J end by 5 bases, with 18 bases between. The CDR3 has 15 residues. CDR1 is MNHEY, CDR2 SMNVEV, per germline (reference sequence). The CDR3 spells CASSSLDRIRNEQYF. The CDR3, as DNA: TGTGCCAGCAGTTCGTTAGACAGGATCAGGAACGAGCAGTACTTC.

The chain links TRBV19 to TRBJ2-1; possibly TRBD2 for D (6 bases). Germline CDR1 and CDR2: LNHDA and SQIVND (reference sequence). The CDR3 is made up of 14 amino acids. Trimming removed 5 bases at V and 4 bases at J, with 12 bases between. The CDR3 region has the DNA TGTGCCAGTAGTTCCCGGGACTGGTACAATGAGCAGTTCTTC. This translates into CASSSRDWYNEQFF.

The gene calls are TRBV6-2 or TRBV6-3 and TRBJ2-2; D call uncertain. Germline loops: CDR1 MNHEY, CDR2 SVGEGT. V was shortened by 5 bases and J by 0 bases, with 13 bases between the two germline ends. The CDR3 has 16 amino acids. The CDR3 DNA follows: TGTGCCAGCAGTCAACAGAGAGTTACGAACACCGGGGAGCTGTTTTTT. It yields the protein CASSQQRVTNTGELFF.

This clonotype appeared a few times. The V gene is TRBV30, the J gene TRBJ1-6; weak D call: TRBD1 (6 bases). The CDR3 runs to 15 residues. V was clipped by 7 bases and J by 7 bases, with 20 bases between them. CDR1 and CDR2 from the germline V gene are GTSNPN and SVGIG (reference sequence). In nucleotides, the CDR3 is TGTGCCTCGGATACAGGGAATGTAGCCAATTCACCCCTCCACTTT. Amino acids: CASDTGNVANSPLHF.

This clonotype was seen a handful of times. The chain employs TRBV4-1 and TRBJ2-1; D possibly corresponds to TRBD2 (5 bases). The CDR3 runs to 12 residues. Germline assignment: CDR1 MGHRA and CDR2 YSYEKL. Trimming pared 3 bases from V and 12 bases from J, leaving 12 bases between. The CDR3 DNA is TGCGCCAGCAGCCACGTCCGGGATATGCAGTTCTTC. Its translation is CASSHVRDMQFF.

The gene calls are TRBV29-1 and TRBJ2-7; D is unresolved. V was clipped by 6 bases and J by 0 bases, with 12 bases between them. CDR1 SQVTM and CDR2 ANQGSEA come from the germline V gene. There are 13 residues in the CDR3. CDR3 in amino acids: CSVRIGPSYEQYF. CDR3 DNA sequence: TGCAGCGTGCGAATCGGCCCCTCCTACGAGCAGTACTTC.

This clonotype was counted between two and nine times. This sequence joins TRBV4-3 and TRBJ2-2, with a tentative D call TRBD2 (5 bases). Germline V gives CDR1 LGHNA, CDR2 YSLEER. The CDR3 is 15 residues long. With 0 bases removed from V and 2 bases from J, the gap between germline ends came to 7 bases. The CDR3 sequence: CASSQDGVNTGELFF. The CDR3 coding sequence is TGCGCCAGCAGCCAAGACGGGGTAAACACCGGGGAGCTGTTTTTT.

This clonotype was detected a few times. CDR3 sequence: CASSPDRAFRELFF. Here the CDR3 DNA reads TGTGCCAGCAGCCCGGACAGAGCGTTCAGGGAGCTGTTTTTT. This sequence joins TRBV5-4 and TRBJ2-2, with TRBD1 as a possible D gene (6 bases). Between the trimmed V and J ends, which lost 4 bases and 9 bases, there was a span of 16 bases. In germline, CDR1 is SGHNT, CDR2 YYREEE (reference sequence). The CDR3 totals 14 residues.

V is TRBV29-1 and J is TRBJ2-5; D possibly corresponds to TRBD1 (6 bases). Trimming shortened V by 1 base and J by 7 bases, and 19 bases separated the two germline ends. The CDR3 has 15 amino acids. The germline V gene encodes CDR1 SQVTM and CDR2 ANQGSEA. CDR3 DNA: TGCAGCGTTGAAGGCGCAGGGGCAGTGTTGGGGACCCAGTACTTC. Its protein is CSVEGAGAVLGTQYF.

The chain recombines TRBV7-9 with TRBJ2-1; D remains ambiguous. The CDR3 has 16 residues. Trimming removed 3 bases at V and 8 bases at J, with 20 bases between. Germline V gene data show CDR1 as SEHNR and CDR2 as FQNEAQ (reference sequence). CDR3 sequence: CASSLDQRPLSYEQFF. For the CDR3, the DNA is TGTGCCAGCAGCTTGGACCAGAGGCCCTTAAGCTATGAGCAGTTCTTC.

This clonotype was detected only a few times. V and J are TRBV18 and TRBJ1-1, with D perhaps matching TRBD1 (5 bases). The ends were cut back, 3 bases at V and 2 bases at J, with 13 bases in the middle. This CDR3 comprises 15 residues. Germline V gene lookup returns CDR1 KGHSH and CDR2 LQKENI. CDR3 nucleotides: TGTGCCAGCTCACCGTTTCGGCAGGGTAACACTGAAGCTTTCTTT. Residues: CASSPFRQGNTEAFF. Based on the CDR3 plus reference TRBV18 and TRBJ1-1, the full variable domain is NAGVMQNPRHLVRRRGQEARLRCSPMKGHSHVYWYRQLPEEGLKFMVYLQKENIIDESGMPKERFSAEFPKEGPSILRIQQVVRGDSAAYFCASSPFRQGNTEAFFGQGTRLTVV.

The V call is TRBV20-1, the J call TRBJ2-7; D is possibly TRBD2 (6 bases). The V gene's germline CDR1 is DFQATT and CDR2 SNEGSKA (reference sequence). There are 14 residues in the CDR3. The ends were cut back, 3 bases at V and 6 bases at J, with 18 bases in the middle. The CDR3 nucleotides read TGCAGTGCTAGGAGGAGGGACTCGATCTCCGAGCAGTACTTC. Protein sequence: CSARRRDSISEQYF.

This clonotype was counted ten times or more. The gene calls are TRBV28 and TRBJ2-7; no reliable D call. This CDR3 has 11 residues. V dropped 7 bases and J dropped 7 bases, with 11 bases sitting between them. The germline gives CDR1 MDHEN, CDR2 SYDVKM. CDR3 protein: CASTLSEEQYF. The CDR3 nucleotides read TGTGCCAGCACTCTTTCGGAGGAGCAGTACTTC. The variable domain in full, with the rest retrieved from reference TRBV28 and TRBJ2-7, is DVKVTQSSRYLVKRTGEKVFLECVQDMDHENMFWYRQDPGLGLRLIYFSYDVKMKEKGDIPEGYSVSREKKERFSLILESASTNQTSMYLCASTLSEEQYFGPGTRLTVT.

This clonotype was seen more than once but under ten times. For the CDR3, the DNA is TGTGCCAGCAGCCAAGCAATCTTCGCAGACCTTTATTCCTACGAGCAGTACTTC. This translates into CASSQAIFADLYSYEQYF. The chain employs TRBV3-2 and TRBJ2-7. TRBV3-2 is classified as a pseudogene. The CDR3 has 18 amino acids.

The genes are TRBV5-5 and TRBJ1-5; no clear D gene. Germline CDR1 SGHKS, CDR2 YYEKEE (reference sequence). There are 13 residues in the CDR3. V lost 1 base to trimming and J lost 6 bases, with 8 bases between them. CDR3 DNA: TGTGCCAGCAGCTTGAATTTTGTTCAGCCCCAGCATTTT. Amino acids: CASSLNFVQPQHF.

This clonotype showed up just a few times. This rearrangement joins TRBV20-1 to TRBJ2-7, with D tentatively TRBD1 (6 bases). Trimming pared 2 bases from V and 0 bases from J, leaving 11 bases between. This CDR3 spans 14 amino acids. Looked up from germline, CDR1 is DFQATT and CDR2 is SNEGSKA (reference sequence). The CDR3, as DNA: TGCAGTGCTAGAAGGGACACGAGCTCCTACGAGCAGTACTTC. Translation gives CSARRDTSSYEQYF.

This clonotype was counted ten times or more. The CDR3 spells CSARDFTGGNFYGYTF. The DNA for the CDR3 is TGCAGTGCTAGAGATTTCACAGGGGGTAATTTCTATGGCTACACCTTC. The chain recombines TRBV20-1 with TRBJ1-2; 8 bases fit TRBD1. The CDR3 has 16 amino acids. V lost 0 bases to trimming and J lost 4 bases; unmatched junction nucleotides: 10. CDR1 and CDR2 from the germline V gene are DFQATT and SNEGSKA (reference sequence).

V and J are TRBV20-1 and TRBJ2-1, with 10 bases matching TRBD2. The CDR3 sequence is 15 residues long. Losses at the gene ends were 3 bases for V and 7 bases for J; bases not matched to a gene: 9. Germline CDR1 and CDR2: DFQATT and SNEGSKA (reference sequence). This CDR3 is CSASRPSGSVNEQFF. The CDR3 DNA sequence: TGCAGTGCTAGTCGGCCTAGCGGGAGTGTAAATGAGCAGTTCTTC.

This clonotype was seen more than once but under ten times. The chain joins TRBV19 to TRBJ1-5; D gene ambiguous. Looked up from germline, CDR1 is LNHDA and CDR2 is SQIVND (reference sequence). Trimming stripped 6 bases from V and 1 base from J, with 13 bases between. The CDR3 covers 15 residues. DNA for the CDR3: TGTGCCAGTAGGACCATGATAGTGAGCAATCAGCCCCAGCATTTT. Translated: CASRTMIVSNQPQHF.

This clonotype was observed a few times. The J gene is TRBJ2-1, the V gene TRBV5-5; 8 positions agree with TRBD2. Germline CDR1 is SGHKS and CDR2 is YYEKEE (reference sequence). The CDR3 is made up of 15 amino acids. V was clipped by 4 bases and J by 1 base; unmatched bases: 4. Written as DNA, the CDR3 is TGTGCCAGCAGCACAGGGACTAGATCCTACAATGAGCAGTTCTTC. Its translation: CASSTGTRSYNEQFF.

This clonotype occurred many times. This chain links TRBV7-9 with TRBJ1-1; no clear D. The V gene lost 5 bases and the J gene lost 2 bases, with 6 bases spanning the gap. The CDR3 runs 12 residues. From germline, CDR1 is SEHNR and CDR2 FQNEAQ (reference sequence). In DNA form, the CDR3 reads TGTGCCAGCAGCCGGGTTAACACTGAAGCTTTCTTT. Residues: CASSRVNTEAFF.

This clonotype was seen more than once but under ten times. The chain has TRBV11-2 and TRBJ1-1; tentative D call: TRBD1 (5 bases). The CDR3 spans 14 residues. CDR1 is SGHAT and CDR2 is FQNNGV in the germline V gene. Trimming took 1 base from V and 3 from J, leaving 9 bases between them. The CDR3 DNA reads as TGTGCCAGCAGCTTAGTAGGGGCGGACACTGAAGCTTTCTTT. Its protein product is CASSLVGADTEAFF.

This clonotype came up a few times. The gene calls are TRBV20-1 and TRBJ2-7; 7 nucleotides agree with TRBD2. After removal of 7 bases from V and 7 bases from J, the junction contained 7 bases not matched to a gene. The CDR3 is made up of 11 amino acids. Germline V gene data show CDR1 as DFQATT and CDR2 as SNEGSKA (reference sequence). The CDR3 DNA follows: TGCAGTGTTTCCCCGGGACTAGAGCAGTACTTC. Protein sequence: CSVSPGLEQYF.

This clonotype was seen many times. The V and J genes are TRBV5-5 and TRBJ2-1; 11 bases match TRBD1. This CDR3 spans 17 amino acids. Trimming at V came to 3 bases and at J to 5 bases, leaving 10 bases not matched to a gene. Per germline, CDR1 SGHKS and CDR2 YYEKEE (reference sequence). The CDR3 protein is CASSSSRTGGFDNEQFF. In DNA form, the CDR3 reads TGTGCCAGCAGCTCCTCTAGGACAGGGGGCTTTGACAATGAGCAGTTCTTC.

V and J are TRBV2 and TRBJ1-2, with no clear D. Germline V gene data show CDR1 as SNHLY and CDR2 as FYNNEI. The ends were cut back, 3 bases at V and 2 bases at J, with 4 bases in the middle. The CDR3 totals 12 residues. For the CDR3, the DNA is TGTGCCAGCAGTGAGATAAACTATGGCTACACCTTC. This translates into CASSEINYGYTF.

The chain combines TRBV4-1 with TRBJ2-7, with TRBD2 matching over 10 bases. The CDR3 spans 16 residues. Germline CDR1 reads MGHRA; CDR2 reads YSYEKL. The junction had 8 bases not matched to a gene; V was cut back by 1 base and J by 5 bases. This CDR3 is CASSQVPAGGYDEQYF. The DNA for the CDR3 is TGCGCCAGCAGCCAAGTCCCAGCGGGAGGGTACGACGAGCAGTACTTC.